Listed below are T cell receptor beta chains from one sample, sequenced in a study of Graves' ophthalmopathy and Graves' hyperthyroidism. TCRdb independently ran MiXCR on the multiplex PCR reads; one entry per CDR3 protein. The sample carries a few hundred thousand distinct CDR3 sequences, about 18% recorded once. The sequenced sample was peripheral blood. These receptors all come from an adult woman with stable Graves' hyperthyroidism. The CDR3 runs from the conserved cysteine through the conserved F or W. The order of the fields is V gene, J gene, clone size, D gene, CDR3 protein, CDR3 DNA. A D gene is named only where the DNA matches it firmly. Rows give clone size only sometimes, using once, few, many, or a class for an expanded clone.

>TRBV12-3/TRBV12-4|TRBJ2-2|-|TRBD1
CASSLRTGGGTGELFF
TGTGCCAGCAGTTTAAGGACAGGGGGCGGCACCGGGGAGCTGTTTTTT
>TRBV28|TRBJ2-7|many|-
CASSLGRSYYEQYF
TGTGCCAGCAGTTTGGGCAGGTCTTACTACGAGCAGTACTTC
>TRBV30|TRBJ1-1|many|-
CAWSKNGPRDTEAFF
TGTGCCTGGAGTAAGAATGGCCCAAGGGACACTGAAGCTTTCTTT
>TRBV30|TRBJ2-7|-|-
CAWSLARERAPSQYF
TGTGCCTGGAGCCTCGCCCGGGAACGGGCGCCGTCGCAGTACTTC
>TRBV28|TRBJ2-2|many|-
CASREPGTGAGELFF
TGTGCCAGCAGGGAACCGGGAACAGGCGCCGGGGAGCTGTTTTTT
>TRBV4-1|TRBJ1-5|many|-
CASSQDWGESQPQHF
TGCGCCAGCAGCCAAGACTGGGGGGAGTCTCAGCCCCAGCATTTT
>TRBV7-6|TRBJ1-6|many|-
CASSLGRRSYNSPLHF
TGTGCCAGCAGCTTAGGCCGCAGGAGTTATAATTCACCCCTCCACTTT
>TRBV7-2|TRBJ2-5|few|-
CASGLIRPGRGETQYF
TGTGCCAGCGGCTTAATCCGACCGGGGAGAGGAGAGACCCAGTACTTC
>TRBV12-3/TRBV12-4|TRBJ1-1|many|-
CASSFSGFTEAFF
TGTGCCAGCAGTTTTTCGGGGTTCACTGAAGCTTTCTTT
>TRBV19|TRBJ1-2|many|TRBD1
CASSSTGIPYGYTF
TGTGCCAGTAGTTCGACAGGGATCCCCTATGGCTACACCTTC
>TRBV4-2|TRBJ2-7|many|TRBD2
CASSPLAGRTYEQYF
TGTGCCAGCAGCCCATTAGCGGGGAGAACCTACGAGCAGTACTTC
>TRBV2|TRBJ1-6|many|TRBD1
CASSEPTGNSPLHF
TGTGCCAGCAGTGAGCCGACAGGGAATTCACCCCTCCACTTT
>TRBV24-1|TRBJ2-7|many|-
CATTKGKAYEQYF
TGTGCCACCACTAAAGGGAAGGCCTACGAGCAGTACTTC
>TRBV4-3|TRBJ1-2|many|-
CASSQDSADPINYGYTF
TGCGCCAGCAGCCAAGATTCTGCGGACCCGATTAACTATGGCTACACCTTC
>TRBV19|TRBJ2-7|many|-
CASITPGGINYEQYF
TGTGCCAGTATCACCCCAGGGGGGATAAACTACGAGCAGTACTTC
>TRBV2|TRBJ2-7|many|TRBD1
CASSGLTGLYEQYF
TGTGCCAGCAGTGGCTTGACAGGGCTCTACGAGCAGTACTTC
>TRBV30|TRBJ2-7|many|TRBD1
CAWRVSGQAPYEQYF
TGTGCCTGGAGGGTTTCGGGACAGGCGCCCTACGAGCAGTACTTC
>TRBV29-1|TRBJ1-5|many|-
CSVAPGVNNQPQHF
TGCAGCGTTGCGCCGGGGGTTAACAATCAGCCCCAGCATTTT
>TRBV9|TRBJ1-1|many|-
CASTKLGGLDTEAFF
TGTGCCAGCACGAAATTGGGGGGGCTCGACACTGAAGCTTTCTTT
>TRBV6-2/TRBV6-3|TRBJ2-7|many|-
CASSYPLDELLSHEQYF
TGTGCCAGCAGTTACCCCCTGGATGAGCTGTTGTCCCACGAGCAGTACTTC
>TRBV29-1|TRBJ2-6|few|-
CSVWGSHSGANVLTF
TGCAGCGTTTGGGGCTCACACTCTGGGGCCAACGTCCTGACTTTC
>TRBV18|TRBJ1-1|many|-
CASSPIRDTEAFF
TGTGCCAGCTCACCGATAAGGGACACTGAAGCTTTCTTT
>TRBV12-3/TRBV12-4|TRBJ2-7|many|-
CASGPRSYEQYF
TGTGCCAGCGGCCCACGTAGCTACGAGCAGTACTTC
>TRBV19|TRBJ2-3|few|-
CASSIDFGDGSTDTQYF
TGTGCCAGTAGTATAGATTTTGGAGACGGAAGCACAGATACGCAGTATTTT
>TRBV6-2/TRBV6-3|TRBJ1-5|many|TRBD1
CASSKTGTGMSNQPQHF
TGTGCCAGCAGCAAGACCGGGACAGGGATGAGCAATCAGCCCCAGCATTTT
>TRBV15|TRBJ2-2|many|TRBD2
CATSRGEGTGELFF
TGTGCCACCAGCAGAGGGGAGGGAACCGGGGAGCTGTTTTTT
>TRBV11-2|TRBJ1-5|many|-
CASSASRNQPQHF
TGTGCCAGCAGCGCGTCCCGCAATCAGCCCCAGCATTTT
>TRBV6-1|TRBJ2-7|many|TRBD2
CASSGTSEGEQYF
TGTGCCAGCAGCGGGACTAGTGAGGGCGAGCAGTACTTC
>TRBV4-3|TRBJ2-2|many|TRBD2
CASSQRLASNTGELFF
TGTGCCAGCAGCCAACGACTAGCCTCGAACACCGGGGAGCTGTTTTTT
>TRBV12-3/TRBV12-4|TRBJ2-7|-|TRBD1
CASSPTGTGSEQYF
TGTGCCAGCAGCCCTACCGGGACAGGGTCGGAGCAGTACTTC
>TRBV24-1|TRBJ2-7|many|TRBD2
CATSDGLAGTYEQYF
TGTGCCACCAGTGATGGACTAGCGGGGACCTACGAGCAGTACTTC
>TRBV6-1|TRBJ1-1|many|-
CASTTRGFTEAFF
TGTGCCAGCACTACAAGGGGATTCACTGAAGCTTTCTTT
>TRBV24-1|TRBJ2-7|many|TRBD2
CATWGLARYEQYF
TGTGCCACCTGGGGACTAGCGCGATACGAGCAGTACTTC
>TRBV12-3/TRBV12-4|TRBJ1-2|-|-
CASSTGRDYGYTF
TGTGCCAGCAGTACTGGACGCGACTATGGCTACACCTTC
>TRBV27|TRBJ1-1|many|TRBD1
CASGRQGNTEAFF
TGTGCCAGCGGGAGACAGGGGAACACTGAAGCTTTCTTT
>TRBV28|TRBJ2-2|many|-
CASSLIRTNTGELFF
TGTGCCAGCAGTTTAATCCGGACGAACACCGGGGAGCTGTTTTTT
>TRBV10-3|TRBJ2-7|many|-
CAIRGHTYEQYF
TGTGCCATCAGGGGACACACCTACGAGCAGTACTTC
>TRBV4-1|TRBJ2-2|-|-
CASSQNSQGGELCF
TGCGCCAGCAGCCAGAATTCCCAGGGCGGGGAGCTGTGTTTT
>TRBV28|TRBJ2-7|many|TRBD1
CASSLYSWDRDFYEQYF
TGTGCCAGCAGTTTATATAGTTGGGACAGGGATTTTTACGAGCAGTACTTC
>TRBV6-2/TRBV6-3|TRBJ2-7|many|-
CASRTTGTGPYEQYF
TGTGCCAGCAGGACAACCGGGACTGGGCCATACGAGCAGTACTTC
>TRBV2|TRBJ2-2|many|TRBD2
CASSDTGLDTGELFF
TGTGCCAGCAGTGATACGGGACTAGACACCGGGGAGCTGTTTTTT
>TRBV2|TRBJ2-7|many|-
CASSDFPDRFLGGVLYEQYF
TGTGCCAGCAGTGATTTCCCCGACAGGTTTCTTGGCGGGGTACTCTACGAGCAGTACTTC